This T cell receptor beta chain was obtained from a study of blood T cell repertoires in COVID-19. Clones were sequenced by immunoSEQ multiplex PCR, and TCRdb holds only the in-frame ones, with some missing. The data show 60,000 to 85,000 clones, around 75% seen once. The CDR3 length is 16 residues. With V trimmed by 0 bases and J by 3 bases, 4 bases remained unmatched. Germline lookup yields CDR1 SGHRS and CDR2 YFSETQ. Sequencing input: peripheral blood. This clonotype was sampled from a man in his 70s with acute or convalescent COVID-19. This chain uses TRBV5-1 with TRBJ2-3, with 10 bases lining up with TRBD2. CDR3 coding DNA: TGCGCCAGCAGCTTGGGCCTAGCGGGAGCGACAGATACGCAGTATTTT. As protein: CASSLGLAGATDTQYF.